The T cell receptor (beta chain) described here comes from a study of Ad26.COV2.S vaccination and SARS-CoV-2 variants. Study results and limitations: Substantial response breadth was reportedly seen for spike-specific CD8+ and CD4+ T cells after vaccination. Spike-specific TCR breadth ran higher among vaccine recipients than placebo recipients.

Treatment given: roughly 19 received Ad26.COV2.S at low or high dose, single or two shots; 5 received placebo; per-sample allocation not given. The samples date from day 63 after the first vaccine or placebo injection. Generated by immunoSEQ multiplex PCR, the TCRdb table keeps only in-frame clones and is missing some. The sample holds about 460,000 clones; approximately 90% are singletons and the top ten take roughly 1.7%. Comment on this clone: The antigen remains undetermined.

This receptor was identified in a person aged 18 to 65 who received the Ad26.COV2.S COVID-19 vaccine or a placebo. Sequenced here: peripheral blood, sampled in a trial of Ad26.COV2.S vaccine versus placebo.

The CDR3 reads CASSFFSASTDTQYF. CDR3 sequence (DNA): TGTGCCAGCAGCTTTTTTAGCGCTAGCACAGATACGCAGTATTTT. The chain joins TRBV7-6 to TRBJ2-3, with D possibly TRBD2 on 5 matching bases. The ends were cut back, 3 bases at V and 0 bases at J, with 10 bases in the middle. This CDR3 comprises 15 residues. Germline assignment: CDR1 SGHVS and CDR2 FNYEAQ.